This TCR beta chain was recorded in a study of T cell responses to AZD1222 COVID-19 vaccine. Study-wide results and limits: White British people made up most donors, females outnumbered males, and clonal diversity was possibly underestimated. Only six or seven AZD1222 recipients tested seropositive at baseline.

This clone appeared many times. Its cognate antigen is unknown. Profiling relied on immunoSEQ multiplex PCR, and the TCRdb table lists in-frame clones only, not all of them. This table has over 150,000 clones, 80% to 90% appearing once. V was pared by 1 base and J by 6 bases, with 6 bases of the junction left unmatched. CDR1 and CDR2 (germline): LNHDA, SQIVND (reference sequence). This CDR3 is 15 amino acids long. The input for sequencing was peripheral blood, taken on day 0 of MenACWY control vaccination. This TCR came from an adult in good health. The rearrangement uses TRBV19 and TRBJ2-7, with 10 bases identical to TRBD1. The DNA for the CDR3 is TGTGCCAGTAGTATAGTAGGGACAGGGGAGGTCGAGCAGTACTTC. Protein sequence: CASSIVGTGEVEQYF.